Reported below is one T cell receptor (beta chain). Its antigen is undetermined. This specimen belongs to a study of OX40 agonist ivuxolimab in advanced cancers. Sequenced by immunoSEQ multiplex PCR; TCRdb stores in-frame clones only, minus some. The table lists nearly 70,000 clones, roughly 84% of them singletons. The CDR3 covers 15 residues. From germline, CDR1 is SGHNT and CDR2 YYREEE (reference sequence). V lost 2 bases to trimming and J lost 3 bases; unmatched junction nucleotides: 3. Peripheral blood came from all dose cohorts at three timepoints. Study-wide findings and caveats: At 0.1 to 3.0 mg/kg and by week 6, CD4+ and CD8+ T cells in the blood had expanded clonally. Expanded clones belonging to CD8+ T cells outnumbered, on average, those of CD4+.

The chain employs TRBV5-4 and TRBJ2-2; 8 positions match TRBD1. The sequencing used CD4+ or CD8+ T cells sorted from blood, collected in a trial of the OX40 agonist ivuxolimab. The receptor's source is an adult with an advanced solid tumor such as melanoma, head and neck, liver or kidney cancer. DNA of the CDR3: TGTGCCAGCAGCTTAGTACAGGGGGACACCGGGGAGCTGTTTTTT. Translation: CASSLVQGDTGELFF.